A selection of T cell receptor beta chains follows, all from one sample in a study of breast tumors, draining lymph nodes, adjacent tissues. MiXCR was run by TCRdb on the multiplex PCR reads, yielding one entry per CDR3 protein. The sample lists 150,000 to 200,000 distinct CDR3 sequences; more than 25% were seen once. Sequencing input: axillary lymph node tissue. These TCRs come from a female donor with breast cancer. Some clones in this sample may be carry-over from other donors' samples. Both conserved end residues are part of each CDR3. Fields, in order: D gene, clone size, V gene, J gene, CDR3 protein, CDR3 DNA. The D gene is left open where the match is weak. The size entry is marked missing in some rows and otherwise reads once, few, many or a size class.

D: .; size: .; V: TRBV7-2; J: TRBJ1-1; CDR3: CASNLAGGVGTEAFF; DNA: TGTGCCAGCAACTTAGCGGGGGGAGTTGGGACTGAAGCTTTCTTT
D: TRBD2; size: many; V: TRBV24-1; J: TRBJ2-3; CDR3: CATSTSGTDTQYF; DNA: TGTGCCACCAGTACTAGCGGCACAGATACGCAGTATTTT
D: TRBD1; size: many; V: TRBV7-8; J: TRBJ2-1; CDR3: CASSLTGTGDIRGNEQFF; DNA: TGTGCCAGCAGCCTCACCGGGACAGGGGACATAAGGGGCAATGAGCAGTTCTTC
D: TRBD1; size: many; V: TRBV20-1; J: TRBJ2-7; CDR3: CSARSDRGLREQYF; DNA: TGCAGTGCTAGATCGGACAGGGGCCTACGGGAGCAGTACTTC
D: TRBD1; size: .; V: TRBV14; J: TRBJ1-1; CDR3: CASSQGRDRERRTEAFF; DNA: TGTGCCAGCAGCCAAGGACGGGACAGGGAGCGAAGAACTGAAGCTTTCTTT
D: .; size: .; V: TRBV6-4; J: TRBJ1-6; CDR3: CASSGTTATSPLHF; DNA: TGTGCCAGCAGTGGCACCACAGCAACCTCACCCCTCCACTTT
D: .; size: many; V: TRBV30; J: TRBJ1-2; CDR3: CAWEETQGLYGYTF; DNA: TGTGCCTGGGAGGAGACCCAGGGCCTCTATGGCTACACCTTC
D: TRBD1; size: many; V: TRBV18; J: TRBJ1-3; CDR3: CASSPYLNRGSGNTIYF; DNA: TGTGCCAGCTCACCTTATCTAAACAGGGGTTCTGGAAACACCATATATTTT
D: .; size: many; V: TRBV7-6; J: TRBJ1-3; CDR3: CASSLGTVLGGNTIYF; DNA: TGTGCCAGCAGCCTCGGGACCGTCCTTGGCGGAAACACCATATATTTT
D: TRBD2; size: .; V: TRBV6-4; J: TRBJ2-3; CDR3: CASKRQPYPTSGESSTDTQYF; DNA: TGTGCCAGCAAAAGACAGCCCTACCCGACTAGCGGGGAATCTAGCACAGATACGCAGTATTTT
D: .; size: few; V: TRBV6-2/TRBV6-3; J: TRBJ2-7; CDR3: CASSYSIVGRPSYEQYF; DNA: TGTGCCAGCAGTTACTCGATTGTAGGGAGGCCCTCCTACGAGCAGTACTTC
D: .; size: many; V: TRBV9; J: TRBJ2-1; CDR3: CASSPRADVGEQFF; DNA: TGTGCCAGCAGCCCCCGGGCGGACGTCGGTGAGCAGTTCTTC
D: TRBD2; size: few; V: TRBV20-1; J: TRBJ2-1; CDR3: CSASGGASNEQFF; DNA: TGCAGTGCTAGCGGGGGGGCCTCCAATGAGCAGTTCTTC
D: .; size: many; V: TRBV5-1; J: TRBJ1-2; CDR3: CASSENTGTSLGYTF; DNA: TGCGCCAGCAGCGAGAATACCGGGACGTCTCTCGGCTACACCTTC
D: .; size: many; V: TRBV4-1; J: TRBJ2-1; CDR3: CASSQMGLNEQFF; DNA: TGCGCCAGCAGCCAAATGGGGTTGAATGAGCAGTTCTTC
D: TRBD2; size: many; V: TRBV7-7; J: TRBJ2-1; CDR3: CASSPSGISDEQFF; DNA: TGTGCTAGCAGCCCCAGCGGGATTTCGGATGAGCAGTTCTTC
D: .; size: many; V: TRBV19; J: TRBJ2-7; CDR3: CASSIGPVGYSYEQYF; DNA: TGTGCCAGTAGTATAGGGCCCGTAGGGTACTCCTACGAGCAGTACTTC
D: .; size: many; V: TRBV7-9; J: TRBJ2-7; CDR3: CASSPPLSYEQYF; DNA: TGTGCCAGCAGCCCTCCCCTCTCCTACGAGCAGTACTTC
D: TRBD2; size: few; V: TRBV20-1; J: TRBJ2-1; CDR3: CSASLRGAHNEQFF; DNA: TGCAGTGCTAGTTTGCGGGGGGCCCACAATGAGCAGTTCTTC
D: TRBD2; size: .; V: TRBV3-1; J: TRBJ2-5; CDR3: CASSQGSGGAAVETQYF; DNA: TGTGCCAGCAGCCAAGGAAGCGGGGGGGCGGCGGTAGAGACCCAGTACTTC
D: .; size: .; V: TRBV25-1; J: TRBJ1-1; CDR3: CASSELYTGSSEAFF; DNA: TGTGCCAGCAGTGAATTATACACAGGGTCGTCTGAAGCTTTCTTT
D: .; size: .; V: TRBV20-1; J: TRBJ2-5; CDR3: CSARDRKTQSF; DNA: TGCAGTGCTAGAGATAGGAAGACCCAGTCCTTC
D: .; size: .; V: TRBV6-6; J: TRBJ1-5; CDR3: CASSRGNIDRYSNQPQHF; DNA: TGTGCCAGCAGTCGGGGCAACATAGACCGCTATAGCAATCAGCCCCAGCATTTT
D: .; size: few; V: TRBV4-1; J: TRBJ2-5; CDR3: CASSRVTEGDGTQYF; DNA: TGCGCCAGCAGCCGCGTGACGGAAGGGGATGGGACCCAGTACTTC
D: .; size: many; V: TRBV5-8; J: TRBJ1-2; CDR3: CASSFMGAGYGYTF; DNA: TGTGCCAGCAGCTTTATGGGGGCAGGTTATGGCTACACCTTC
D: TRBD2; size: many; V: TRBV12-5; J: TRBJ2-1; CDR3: CASGLGAGVDEQFF; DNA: TGTGCTAGTGGCCTTGGTGCGGGGGTCGATGAGCAGTTCTTC
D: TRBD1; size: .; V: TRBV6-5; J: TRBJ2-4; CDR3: CASSFQPGGKNIQYF; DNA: TGTGCCAGCAGTTTCCAGCCAGGGGGCAAAAACATTCAGTACTTC